This entry lists 29 T cell receptor beta chains sequenced from one sample in a study of a mutant IDH1 vaccine in newly diagnosed glioma. TCRdb's table, derived via immunoSEQ multiplex PCR, lists solely in-frame clones and lacks some. The sample holds around 61,000 clones, over 70% seen once. As for time point: week 47, end of study. Topical imiquimod was applied with each vaccine dose, which held 300 ug of mutant IDH1 20-mer peptide. No antigen has been identified for these receptors. The starting material was PBMCs, obtained from a glioma patient whose treatment included an IDH1 peptide vaccine. The receptors were sampled from a man in his forties or fifties with glioma.

This clone was seen once. V usage is TRBV5-1 and J usage is TRBJ1-2, with D hard to call. Germline V lookup: CDR1 SGHRS, CDR2 YFSETQ. The CDR3 sequence is 12 residues long. V dropped 0 bases and J dropped 6 bases, with 6 bases sitting between them. The CDR3 reads CASSLGQDGYTF. CDR3 coding DNA: TGCGCCAGCAGCTTGGGTCAGGATGGCTACACCTTC.

The J gene is TRBJ1-5, the V gene TRBV6-1; D call uncertain. The CDR3 is made up of 13 amino acids. Germline CDR1 reads MNHNS; CDR2 reads SASEGT. The V end lost 3 bases, the J end lost 6 bases, and 9 bases lay between the germline ends. For the CDR3, the DNA is TGTGCCAGCAGTGAGTCGCTATTTCAGCCCCAGCATTTT. It translates to CASSESLFQPQHF.

The gene calls are TRBV5-4 and TRBJ1-1; TRBD1 is a possible D gene (6 bases). The CDR3 length is 13 residues. Germline loops: CDR1 SGHNT, CDR2 YYREEE (reference sequence). The V gene lost 4 bases and the J gene lost 10 bases, with 17 bases spanning the gap. CDR3 bases: TGTGCCAGCAGCCAATCTCAGGGGCGCGGAGCTTTCTTT. Translating it yields CASSQSQGRGAFF.

V gene TRBV5-1 combines with J gene TRBJ2-7, with D perhaps TRBD2 (5 bases). The CDR3 totals 13 residues. V was cut by 0 bases and J by 6 bases, with 10 bases left in between. The V gene's germline CDR1 is SGHRS and CDR2 YFSETQ. The CDR3 DNA is TGCGCCAGCAGCTTGGTAGGAGGCCTCGAGCAGTACTTC. Its protein product is CASSLVGGLEQYF.

This chain connects TRBV27 to TRBJ1-5, with D possibly being TRBD1 (5 bases). V was cut by 6 bases and J by 3 bases, with 12 bases left in between. This CDR3 is built from 14 residues. Germline-derived CDR1 and CDR2 are MNHEY and SMNVEV (reference sequence). DNA of the CDR3: TGTGCCAGCAGCGCCCCAGGGATCAATCAGCCCCAGCATTTT. Protein product: CASSAPGINQPQHF.

This CDR3 is CASSASPYSSRGQPQHF. CDR3 DNA sequence: TGTGCCAGCAGCGCAAGCCCCTACAGCAGTCGTGGTCAGCCCCAGCATTTT. V and J are TRBV5-6 and TRBJ1-5; D ambiguous. The CDR3 consists of 17 residues. The V and J ends lost 4 bases and 6 bases respectively, with 23 bases between them. Germline CDR1 SGHDT, CDR2 YYEEEE.

V is TRBV19 and J is TRBJ1-6; D possibly corresponds to TRBD1 (5 bases). The CDR3 extends over 12 amino acids. CDR1 is LNHDA, CDR2 SQIVND, per germline (reference sequence). V was shortened by 6 bases and J by 10 bases, with 10 bases between the two germline ends. The CDR3 here is CASRDGGSPLHF. DNA for the CDR3: TGTGCCAGTAGGGACGGGGGGTCACCCCTCCACTTT. The full variable domain, rest sourced from reference TRBV19 and TRBJ1-6, is DGGITQSPKYLFRKEGQNVTLSCEQNLNHDAMYWYRQDPGQGLRLIYYSQIVNDFQKGDIAEGYSVSREKKESFPLTVTSAQKNPTAFYLCASRDGGSPLHFGNGTRLTVT.

The rearrangement uses TRBV27 and TRBJ2-3; maybe TRBD2 (5 bases). V was cut by 3 bases and J by 3 bases, with 19 bases left in between. There are 17 residues in the CDR3. Germline CDR1 and CDR2: MNHEY and SMNVEV (reference sequence). The CDR3 region is CASSFGRGRLATDTQYF. For the CDR3, the DNA is TGTGCCAGCAGTTTCGGGCGAGGGCGGCTTGCTACAGATACGCAGTATTTT.

V gene TRBV5-1 combines with J gene TRBJ2-5; perhaps TRBD2 as D (6 bases). Trimming took 0 bases from V and 2 from J, leaving 14 bases between them. Germline V gene sequence: CDR1 SGHRS, CDR2 YFSETQ. The CDR3 loop spans 16 amino acids. In nucleotides, the CDR3 is TGCGCCAGCAGCTTGGGAGGGGCGGGGAAACAAGAGACCCAGTACTTC. Translation gives CASSLGGAGKQETQYF.

The chain's CDR3 is CASSLADRGYGYTF. The CDR3 region has the DNA TGTGCCAGCAGCTTAGCGGACAGGGGCTATGGCTACACCTTC. This chain connects TRBV7-8 to TRBJ1-2; 9 bases map to TRBD1. V trimming: 0 bases; J trimming: 4 bases; junction bases outside the gene matches: 0. Germline loops: CDR1 SGHVS, CDR2 FQNEAQ. The CDR3 is 14 residues long.

The chain couples TRBV6-5 to TRBJ1-2; D perhaps matches TRBD1 (5 bases). CDR1 is MNHEY and CDR2 is SVGAGI in the germline V gene. The CDR3 has 13 residues. With 7 bases removed from V and 5 bases from J, the gap between germline ends came to 14 bases. The CDR3 nucleotides read TGTGCCAGCACGAGGCCAAGGGGATATGGCTACACCTTC. Protein: CASTRPRGYGYTF.

The chain couples TRBV13 to TRBJ2-1; D is possibly TRBD1 (6 bases). V lost 5 bases and J lost 7, with 18 bases in between. The CDR3 extends over 15 amino acids. CDR1 is PRHDT and CDR2 is FYEKMQ in the germline V gene (reference sequence). The CDR3 bases are TGTGCCAGCAGCCCGGACAGTATAGGATGGAATGAGCAGTTCTTC. This encodes CASSPDSIGWNEQFF.

CDR3 residues: CSVEIPRTNTIYF. Written as DNA, the CDR3 is TGCAGCGTTGAAATACCAAGAACAAACACCATATATTTT. This chain uses TRBV29-1 with TRBJ1-3; D remains unclear. The V gene's germline CDR1 is SQVTM and CDR2 ANQGSEA. This CDR3 region has 13 residues. V lost 2 bases, J lost 6 bases, and 11 bases lay in between. Full variable domain (outside the CDR3, taken from reference TRBV29-1 and TRBJ1-3): SAVISQKPSRDICQRGTSLTIQCQVDSQVTMMFWYRQQPGQSLTLIATANQGSEATYESGFVIDKFPISRPNLTFSTLTVSNMSPEDSSIYLCSVEIPRTNTIYFGEGSWLTVV.

The gene calls are TRBV6-5 and TRBJ1-1; D gene unclear. V lost 0 bases, J lost 12 bases, and 14 bases lay in between. This CDR3 spans 13 amino acids. Per germline, CDR1 MNHEY and CDR2 SVGAGI. CDR3 sequence reads: CASSYSSGWRTFF. The CDR3, as DNA: TGTGCCAGCAGTTACTCGAGTGGGTGGCGGACTTTCTTT.

The chain is built from TRBV10-2 and TRBJ1-5; D is possibly TRBD1 (5 bases). Germline CDR1 and CDR2: WSHSY and SAAADI. V was clipped by 1 base and J by 5 bases, with 12 bases between them. The CDR3 consists of 15 residues. CDR3 nucleotides: TGCGCCAGCAGTGAGTTCGCGGCGGGGGATCAGCCCCAGCATTTT. Encoded protein: CASSEFAAGDQPQHF.

The gene calls are TRBV5-1 and TRBJ1-1; maybe TRBD1 (5 bases). CDR1 SGHRS and CDR2 YFSETQ come from the germline V gene. The length of the CDR3 is 15 residues. Trimming cost V 0 bases and J 13 bases, with 22 bases left between them. The CDR3 sequence: CASSLAGTQGKAGFF. In DNA, the CDR3 is TGCGCCAGCAGCTTGGCCGGGACTCAGGGAAAGGCAGGTTTCTTT.

J is TRBJ1-2 and V is TRBV18; D is possibly TRBD1 (5 bases). In germline, CDR1 is KGHSH, CDR2 LQKENI. The germline V and J ends were trimmed by 3 bases and 6 bases, with 17 bases remaining between them. This CDR3 spans 15 amino acids. CDR3 region: CASSPTLGALDGYTF. The CDR3 region has the DNA TGTGCCAGCTCACCCACACTTGGGGCCTTAGATGGCTACACCTTC.

The chain combines TRBV19 with TRBJ1-1; a possible D gene is TRBD1 (5 bases). Germline V lookup: CDR1 LNHDA, CDR2 SQIVND (reference sequence). The length of the CDR3 is 13 residues. V was pared by 7 bases and J by 0 bases, with 9 bases between. The CDR3 DNA follows: TGTGCCAGTACCGGGACGGTGAACACTGAAGCTTTCTTT. Translating it yields CASTGTVNTEAFF.

The J gene is TRBJ1-5, the V gene TRBV28; possible D gene TRBD1, 5 bases. The CDR3 totals 15 residues. Germline-derived CDR1 and CDR2 are MDHEN and SYDVKM. Deletions cut 2 bases from V and 1 base from J, with 9 bases between. The CDR3 DNA reads as TGTGCCAGCAGTTTAAGGGGTGGAAGCAATCAGCCCCAGCATTTT. Its translation is CASSLRGGSNQPQHF.

The rearrangement uses TRBV11-2 and TRBJ1-1, with D maybe TRBD1 (6 bases). V lost 2 bases and J lost 6, with 13 bases in between. Germline CDR1 SGHAT, CDR2 FQNNGV. This CDR3 has 14 amino acids. CDR3 coding DNA: TGTGCCAGCAGCTTAACAGGGAAGGTTGCTGAAGCTTTCTTT. This gives the protein CASSLTGKVAEAFF.

V gene TRBV7-8 combines with J gene TRBJ2-7; 7 nucleotides match TRBD1. Trimming cost V 5 bases and J 3 bases; bases outside gene matches: 10. CDR3 length equals 15 residues. The germline CDR1 and CDR2 sequences are SGHVS and FQNEAQ. CDR3 nucleotides: TGTGCCAGCAGCCAATTCGAGGGACAGTACTACGAGCAGTACTTC. Its translation: CASSQFEGQYYEQYF.

This chain joins TRBV14 and TRBJ2-6, with 8 positions matching TRBD1. The ends lost 4 bases at V and 2 bases at J; junction bases unmatched: 4. CDR1 and CDR2 from the germline V gene are SGHDN and FVKESK. The CDR3 covers 16 residues. The CDR3 sequence: CASSLPDRAGANVLTF. The DNA for the CDR3 is TGTGCCAGCAGCCTACCGGACAGGGCTGGGGCCAACGTCCTGACTTTC.

This clone was recorded only once. The chain has TRBV6-6 and TRBJ1-1; no clear D gene. Germline-derived CDR1 and CDR2 are MNHNY and SVGAGI (reference sequence). The CDR3 runs 12 residues. Between the trimmed V and J ends, which lost 7 bases and 9 bases, there was a span of 15 bases. CDR3 loop: CASTPRGEQAFF. DNA for the CDR3: TGTGCCAGCACCCCCCGTGGGGAGCAAGCTTTCTTT.

The chain links TRBV21-1 to TRBJ1-1. TRBV21-1 is recorded as a pseudogene. The CDR3 runs 16 residues. CDR3 region: CASSIEGRSMDTEAFF. In DNA form, the CDR3 reads TGTGCCAGCAGCATAGAGGGTAGGAGTATGGACACTGAAGCTTTCTTT.

This clone was detected once. The chain joins TRBV5-4 to TRBJ2-3; the match to TRBD1 covers 10 bases. Germline CDR1 SGHNT, CDR2 YYREEE (reference sequence). The CDR3 has 15 amino acids. Germline trimming cut 4 bases from V and 3 bases from J; bases unmatched to any gene: 5. CDR3 DNA sequence: TGTGCCAGCAGCCCGGACAGGGGGTTGACAGATACGCAGTATTTT. Protein sequence: CASSPDRGLTDTQYF.

The gene calls are TRBV19 and TRBJ1-2; TRBD1 might be the D (5 bases). Between the trimmed V and J ends, which lost 6 bases and 4 bases, there was a span of 15 bases. There are 14 residues in the CDR3. Germline V gene sequence: CDR1 LNHDA, CDR2 SQIVND (reference sequence). This CDR3 reads CASRQTRGLYGYTF. DNA for the CDR3: TGTGCCAGTAGGCAGACGCGGGGCCTCTATGGCTACACCTTC.

The V call is TRBV19, the J call TRBJ2-1, with TRBD1 as a possible D gene (5 bases). Looked up from germline, CDR1 is LNHDA and CDR2 is SQIVND (reference sequence). The V gene lost 5 bases and the J gene lost 6 bases, with 11 bases spanning the gap. The CDR3 totals 13 residues. The CDR3 bases are TGTGCCAGTAGTCCGACAGAGACCAATGAGCAGTTCTTC. Translation: CASSPTETNEQFF.

This chain uses TRBV7-2 with TRBJ1-4, with TRBD1 identical over 11 bases. With 1 base clipped from V and 3 bases from J, the junction kept 7 bases outside the gene matches. This CDR3 is built from 18 residues. Germline values: CDR1 SGHTA, CDR2 FQGNSA. The CDR3 DNA reads TGTGCCAGCAGCTTAGGACCGGGACAGGGGGTAGCTAATGAAAAACTGTTTTTT. This encodes CASSLGPGQGVANEKLFF. Full variable domain (outside the CDR3, taken from reference TRBV7-2 and TRBJ1-4): GAGVSQSPSNKVTEKGKDVELRCDPISGHTALYWYRQSLGQGLEFLIYFQGNSAPDKSGLPSDRFSAERTGGSVSTLTIQRTQQEDSAVYLCASSLGPGQGVANEKLFFGSGTQLSVL.

The rearrangement links TRBV4-3 to TRBJ2-6; no definite D call. Trimming pared 1 base from V and 2 bases from J, leaving 6 bases between. Germline V CDR1 and CDR2: LGHNA, YSLEER. There are 15 residues in the CDR3. CDR3 coding DNA: TGCGCCAGCAGCCAAGGTCGGGCTGGGGCCAACGTCCTGACTTTC. It encodes CASSQGRAGANVLTF.